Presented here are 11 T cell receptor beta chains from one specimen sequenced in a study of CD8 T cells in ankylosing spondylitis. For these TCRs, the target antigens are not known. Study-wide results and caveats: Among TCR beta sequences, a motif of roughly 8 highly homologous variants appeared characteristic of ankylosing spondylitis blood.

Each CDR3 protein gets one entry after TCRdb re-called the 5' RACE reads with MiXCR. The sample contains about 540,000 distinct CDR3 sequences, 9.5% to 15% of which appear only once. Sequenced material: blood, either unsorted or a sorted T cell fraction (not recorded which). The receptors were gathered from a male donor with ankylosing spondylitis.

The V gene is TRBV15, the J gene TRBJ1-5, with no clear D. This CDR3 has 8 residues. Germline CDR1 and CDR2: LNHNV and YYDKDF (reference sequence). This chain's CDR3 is CSNQPQHF. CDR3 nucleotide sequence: TGTAGCAATCAGCCCCAGCATTTT.

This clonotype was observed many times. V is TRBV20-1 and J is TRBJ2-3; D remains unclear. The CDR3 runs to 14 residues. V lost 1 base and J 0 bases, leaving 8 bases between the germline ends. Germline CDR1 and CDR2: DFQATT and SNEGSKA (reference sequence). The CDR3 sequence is CSARGPASTDTQYF. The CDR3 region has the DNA TGCAGTGCTAGAGGCCCCGCTAGCACAGATACGCAGTATTTT.

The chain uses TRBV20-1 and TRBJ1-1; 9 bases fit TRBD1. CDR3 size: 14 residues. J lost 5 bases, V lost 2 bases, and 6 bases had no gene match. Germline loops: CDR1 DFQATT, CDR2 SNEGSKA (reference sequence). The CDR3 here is CSARPGQGGTEAFF. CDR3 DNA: TGCAGTGCTAGACCGGGACAGGGTGGTACTGAAGCTTTCTTT.

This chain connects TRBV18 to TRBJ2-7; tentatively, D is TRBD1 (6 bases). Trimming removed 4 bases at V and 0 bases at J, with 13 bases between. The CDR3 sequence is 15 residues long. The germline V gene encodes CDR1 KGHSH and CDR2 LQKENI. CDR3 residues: CASSLTPGDSYEQYF. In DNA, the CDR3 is TGTGCCAGCTCACTCACACCAGGGGACTCCTACGAGCAGTACTTC.

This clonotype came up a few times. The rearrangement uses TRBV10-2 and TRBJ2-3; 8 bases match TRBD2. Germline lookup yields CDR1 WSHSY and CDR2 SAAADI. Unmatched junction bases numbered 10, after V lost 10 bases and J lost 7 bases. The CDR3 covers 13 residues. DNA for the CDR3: TGCGCCACCAGCGGGGGAGGTAGGAATACGCAGTATTTT. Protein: CATSGGGRNTQYF.

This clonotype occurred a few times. CDR3 sequence (DNA): TGTGCCAGCAGCCAAGATATCGACACTGAAGCTTTCTTT. Residues: CASSQDIDTEAFF. This sequence joins TRBV14 and TRBJ1-1, with no clear D. V was pared by 0 bases and J by 3 bases, with 5 bases between. This CDR3 has 13 residues. Germline lookup yields CDR1 SGHDN and CDR2 FVKESK. The variable domain in full, completed from reference TRBV14 and TRBJ1-1, reads EAGVTQFPSHSVIEKGQTVTLRCDPISGHDNLYWYRRVMGKEIKFLLHFVKESKQDESGMPNNRFLAERTGGTYSTLKVQPAELEDSGVYFCASSQDIDTEAFFGQGTRLTVV.

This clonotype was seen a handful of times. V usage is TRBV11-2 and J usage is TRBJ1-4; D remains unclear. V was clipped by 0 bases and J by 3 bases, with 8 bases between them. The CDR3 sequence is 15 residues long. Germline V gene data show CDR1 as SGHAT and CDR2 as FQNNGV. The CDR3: CASSLELSANEKLFF. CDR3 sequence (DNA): TGTGCCAGCAGCTTAGAACTGTCGGCTAATGAAAAACTGTTTTTT.

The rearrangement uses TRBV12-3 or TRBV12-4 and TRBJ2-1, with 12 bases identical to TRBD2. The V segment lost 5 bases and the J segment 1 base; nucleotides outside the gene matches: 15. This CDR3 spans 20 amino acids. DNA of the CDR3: TGTGCCAGCAGTACCAGGACTAGCGGGGCTGATCTATGGTCCTACAATGAGCAGTTCTTC. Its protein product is CASSTRTSGADLWSYNEQFF.

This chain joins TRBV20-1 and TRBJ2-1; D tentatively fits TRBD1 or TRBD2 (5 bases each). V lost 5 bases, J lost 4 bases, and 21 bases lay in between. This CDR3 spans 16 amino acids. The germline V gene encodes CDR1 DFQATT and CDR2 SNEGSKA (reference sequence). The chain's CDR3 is CSAPFGTLSTYNEQFF. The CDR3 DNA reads TGCAGTGCTCCCTTCGGGACCCTAAGCACTTACAATGAGCAGTTCTTC.

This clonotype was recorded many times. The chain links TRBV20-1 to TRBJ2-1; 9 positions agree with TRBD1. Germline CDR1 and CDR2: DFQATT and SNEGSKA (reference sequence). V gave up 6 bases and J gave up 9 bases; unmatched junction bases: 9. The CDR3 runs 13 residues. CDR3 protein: CSAPRTGAGEQFF. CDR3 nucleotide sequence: TGCAGTGCCCCCAGGACAGGGGCGGGTGAGCAGTTCTTC.

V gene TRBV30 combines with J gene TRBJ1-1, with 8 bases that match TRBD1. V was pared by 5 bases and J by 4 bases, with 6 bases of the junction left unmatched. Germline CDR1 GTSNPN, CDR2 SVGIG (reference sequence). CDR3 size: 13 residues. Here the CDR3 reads CAWAGTGFTEAFF. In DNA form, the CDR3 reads TGTGCCTGGGCCGGGACAGGATTCACTGAAGCTTTCTTT.